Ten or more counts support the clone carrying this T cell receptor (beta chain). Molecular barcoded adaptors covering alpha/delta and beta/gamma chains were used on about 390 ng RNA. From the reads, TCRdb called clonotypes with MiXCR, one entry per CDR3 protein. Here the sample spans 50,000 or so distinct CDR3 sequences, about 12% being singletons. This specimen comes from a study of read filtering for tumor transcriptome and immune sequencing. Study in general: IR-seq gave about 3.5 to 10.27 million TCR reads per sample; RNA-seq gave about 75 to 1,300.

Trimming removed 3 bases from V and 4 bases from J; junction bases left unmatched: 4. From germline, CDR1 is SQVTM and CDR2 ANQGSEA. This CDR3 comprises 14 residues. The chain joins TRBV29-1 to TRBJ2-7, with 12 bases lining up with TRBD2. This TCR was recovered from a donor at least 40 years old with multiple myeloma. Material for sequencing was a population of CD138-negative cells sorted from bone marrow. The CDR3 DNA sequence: TGCAGCGTTGAGGCTAGCGGGGGGGAGTACGAGCAGTACTTC. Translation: CSVEASGGEYEQYF.